A selection of T cell receptor beta chains follows, all from one sample in a study of blood T cell repertoires in COVID-19. Profiling relied on immunoSEQ multiplex PCR, and the TCRdb table lists in-frame clones only, not all of them. The repertoire holds 300,000 to 400,000 clones, with around nine tenths as singletons. Sequenced: peripheral blood. Source of these receptors: a woman aged 55-70 years with COVID-19, enrolled during active disease. Each CDR3 is given without its conserved first and last residue. The D gene is left open where the match is weak.

v_gene	d_gene	j_gene	CDR3aa
TRBV29-1	NA	TRBJ1-1	SVESGARTEAF
TRBV7-2	NA	TRBJ1-4	ASSLGEGREREKLF
TRBV5-1	NA	TRBJ2-7	ASSLVGGPVYEQY
TRBV19	NA	TRBJ1-4	ASSIGIGGVGEKLF
TRBV6-5	NA	TRBJ1-2	ASSPWGDGYT
TRBV2	TRBD2	TRBJ2-2	ASSAQAGGNTGELF
TRBV5-6	NA	TRBJ2-3	ASSLSVDTQY
TRBV5-1	NA	TRBJ1-1	ASSLGGGSNTEAF
TRBV10-3	NA	TRBJ1-2	AISEDRTPYKVYGYT
TRBV5-1	TRBD2	TRBJ2-1	ASSTGLAPNEQF
TRBV7-2	TRBD2	TRBJ2-7	ASRAGGSGYEQY
TRBV20-1	NA	TRBJ1-5	SAGSQPQH
TRBV10-1	TRBD1	TRBJ1-5	ASSGQGGYSNQPQH
TRBV6-5	NA	TRBJ1-6	ASSTRIGANSPLH
TRBV11-2	NA	TRBJ2-7	ASTQGRSSYEQY
TRBV5-1	NA	TRBJ1-2	ASKPREQNYGYT
TRBV10-3	TRBD1	TRBJ2-3	ASVDRVVGDTQY
TRBV6-5	TRBD2	TRBJ2-3	ASSLTSASDTQY
TRBV6-2/TRBV6-3	NA	TRBJ1-1	ASSRRLASMNTEAF
TRBV30	NA	TRBJ1-5	AWSLDSNQPQH
TRBV6-2/TRBV6-3	NA	TRBJ2-7	ASSLSGQPIPWEQY
TRBV6-1	TRBD1	TRBJ2-7	ASSEASRSFRGQGRNEQY